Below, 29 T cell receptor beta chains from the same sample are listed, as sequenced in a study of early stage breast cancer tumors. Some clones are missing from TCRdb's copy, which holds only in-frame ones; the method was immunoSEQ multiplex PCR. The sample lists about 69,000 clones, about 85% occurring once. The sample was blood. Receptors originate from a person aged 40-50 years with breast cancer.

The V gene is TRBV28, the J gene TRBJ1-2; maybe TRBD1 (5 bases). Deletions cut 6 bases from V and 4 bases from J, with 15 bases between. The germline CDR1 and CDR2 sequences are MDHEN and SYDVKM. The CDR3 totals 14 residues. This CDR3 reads CASSTLQETYGYTF. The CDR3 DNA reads TGTGCCAGCAGCACTTTACAGGAAACCTATGGCTACACCTTC.

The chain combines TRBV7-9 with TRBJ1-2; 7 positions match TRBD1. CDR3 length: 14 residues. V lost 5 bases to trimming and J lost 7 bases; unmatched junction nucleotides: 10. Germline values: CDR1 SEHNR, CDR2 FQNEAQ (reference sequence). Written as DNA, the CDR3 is TGTGCCAGCAGCCTCGACAGGGATGGCGGTGGCTACACCTTC. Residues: CASSLDRDGGGYTF.

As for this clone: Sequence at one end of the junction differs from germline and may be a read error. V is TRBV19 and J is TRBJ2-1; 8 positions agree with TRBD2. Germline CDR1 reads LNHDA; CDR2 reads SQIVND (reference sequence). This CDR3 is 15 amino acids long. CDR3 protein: CASGSEAGDYDEQFF. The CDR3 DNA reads TGTGCCAGTGGTTCGGAAGCGGGAGACTACGATGAGCAGTTCTTC. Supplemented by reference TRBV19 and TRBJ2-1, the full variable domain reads DGGITQSPKYLFRKEGQNVTLSCEQNLNHDAMYWYRQDPGQGLRLIYYSQIVNDFQKGDIAEGYSVSREKKESFPLTVTSAQKNPTAFYLCASGSEAGDYDEQFFGPGTRLTVL.

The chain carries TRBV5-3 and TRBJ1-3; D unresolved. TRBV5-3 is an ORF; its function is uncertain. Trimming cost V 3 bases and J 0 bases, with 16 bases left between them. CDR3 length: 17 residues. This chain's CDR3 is CARSSPVWAYSGNTIYF. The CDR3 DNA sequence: TGTGCCAGAAGCTCCCCAGTTTGGGCCTACTCTGGAAACACCATATATTTT.

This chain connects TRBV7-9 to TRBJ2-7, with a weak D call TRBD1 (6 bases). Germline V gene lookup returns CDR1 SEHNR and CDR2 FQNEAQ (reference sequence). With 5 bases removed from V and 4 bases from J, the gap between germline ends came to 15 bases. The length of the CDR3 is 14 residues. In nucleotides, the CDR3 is TGTGCCAGCAGCCAGCAGGGGCCCCCGTACGAGCAGTACTTC. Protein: CASSQQGPPYEQYF.

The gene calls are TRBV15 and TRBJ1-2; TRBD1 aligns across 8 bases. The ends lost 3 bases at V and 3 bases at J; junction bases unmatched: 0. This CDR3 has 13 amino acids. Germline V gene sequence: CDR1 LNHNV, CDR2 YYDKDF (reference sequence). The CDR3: CATSRDRDYGYTF. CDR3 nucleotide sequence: TGTGCCACCAGCAGGGACAGGGACTATGGCTACACCTTC.

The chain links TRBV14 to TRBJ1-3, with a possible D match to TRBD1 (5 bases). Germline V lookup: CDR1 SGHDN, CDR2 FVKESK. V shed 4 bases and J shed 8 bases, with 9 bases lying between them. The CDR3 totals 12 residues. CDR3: CASSPQGYTIYF. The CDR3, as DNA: TGTGCCAGCAGCCCGCAGGGTTACACCATATATTTT. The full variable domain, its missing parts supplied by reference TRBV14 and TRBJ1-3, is EAGVTQFPSHSVIEKGQTVTLRCDPISGHDNLYWYRRVMGKEIKFLLHFVKESKQDESGMPNNRFLAERTGGTYSTLKVQPAELEDSGVYFCASSPQGYTIYFGEGSWLTVV.

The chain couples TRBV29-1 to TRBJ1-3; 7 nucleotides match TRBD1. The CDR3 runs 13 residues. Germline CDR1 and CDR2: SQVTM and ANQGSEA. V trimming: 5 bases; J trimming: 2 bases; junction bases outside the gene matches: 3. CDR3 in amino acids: CSVYQGAGNTIYF. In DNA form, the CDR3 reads TGCAGCGTTTATCAGGGGGCTGGAAACACCATATATTTT.

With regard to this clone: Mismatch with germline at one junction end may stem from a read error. The chain's CDR3 is CASTLDSMNTEAFF. CDR3 nucleotides: TGTGCCAGCACCTTGGACAGCATGAACACTGAAGCTTTCTTT. The rearrangement joins TRBV5-5 to TRBJ1-1, with D possibly matching TRBD1 (6 bases). The CDR3 is 14 amino acids. Per the germline V gene, CDR1 is SGHKS and CDR2 is YYEKEE (reference sequence).

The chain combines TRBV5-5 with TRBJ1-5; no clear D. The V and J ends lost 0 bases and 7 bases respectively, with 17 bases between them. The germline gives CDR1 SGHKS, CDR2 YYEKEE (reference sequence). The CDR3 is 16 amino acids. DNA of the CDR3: TGTGCCAGCAGCTTGGCAGTAGGTGCCACCATGCAGCCCCAGCATTTT. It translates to CASSLAVGATMQPQHF.

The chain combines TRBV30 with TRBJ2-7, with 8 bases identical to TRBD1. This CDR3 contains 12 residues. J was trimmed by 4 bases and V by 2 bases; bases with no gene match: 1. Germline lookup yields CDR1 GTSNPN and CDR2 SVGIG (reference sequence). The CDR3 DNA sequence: TGTGCCTGGAGTAACAGGGGGTACGAGCAGTACTTC. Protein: CAWSNRGYEQYF.

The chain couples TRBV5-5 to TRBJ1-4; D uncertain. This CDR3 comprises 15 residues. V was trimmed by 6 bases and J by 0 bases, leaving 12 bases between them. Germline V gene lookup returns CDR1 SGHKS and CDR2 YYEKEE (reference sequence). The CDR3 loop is CASIPYISTNEKLFF. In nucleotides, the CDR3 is TGTGCCAGCATCCCCTACATTTCAACTAATGAAAAACTGTTTTTT.

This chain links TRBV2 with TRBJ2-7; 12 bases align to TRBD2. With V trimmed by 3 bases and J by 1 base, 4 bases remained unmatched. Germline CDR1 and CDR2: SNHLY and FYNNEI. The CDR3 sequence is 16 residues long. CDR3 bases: TGTGCCAGCAGTGAGGAACTAGCGGGAGGTTCCTACGAGCAGTACTTC. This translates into CASSEELAGGSYEQYF.

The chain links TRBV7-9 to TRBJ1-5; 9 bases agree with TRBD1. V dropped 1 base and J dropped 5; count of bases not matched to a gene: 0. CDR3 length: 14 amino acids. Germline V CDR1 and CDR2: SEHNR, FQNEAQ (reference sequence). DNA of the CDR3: TGTGCCAGCAGCTTAGGGACAGGGGATCAGCCCCAGCATTTT. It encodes CASSLGTGDQPQHF.

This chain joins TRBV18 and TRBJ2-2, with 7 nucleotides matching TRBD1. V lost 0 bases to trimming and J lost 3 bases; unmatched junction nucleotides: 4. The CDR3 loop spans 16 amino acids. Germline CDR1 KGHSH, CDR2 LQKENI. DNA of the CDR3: TGTGCCAGCTCACCACCGCAGGGGGAATACACCGGGGAGCTGTTTTTT. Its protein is CASSPPQGEYTGELFF.

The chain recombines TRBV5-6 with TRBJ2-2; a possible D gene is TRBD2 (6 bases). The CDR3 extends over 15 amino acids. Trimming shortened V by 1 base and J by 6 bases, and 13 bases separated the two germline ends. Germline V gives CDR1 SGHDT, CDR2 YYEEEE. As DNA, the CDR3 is TGTGCCAGCAGCTTGATCGCAGCGGGCTCCGGGGAGCTGTTTTTT. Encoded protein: CASSLIAAGSGELFF.

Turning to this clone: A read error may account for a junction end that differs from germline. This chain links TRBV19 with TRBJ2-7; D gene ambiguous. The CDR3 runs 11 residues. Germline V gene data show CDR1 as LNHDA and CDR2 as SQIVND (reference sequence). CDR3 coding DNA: TGTGCCAGTAGTGAAGGGCGGAGAGAGTTCTTC. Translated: CASSEGRREFF.

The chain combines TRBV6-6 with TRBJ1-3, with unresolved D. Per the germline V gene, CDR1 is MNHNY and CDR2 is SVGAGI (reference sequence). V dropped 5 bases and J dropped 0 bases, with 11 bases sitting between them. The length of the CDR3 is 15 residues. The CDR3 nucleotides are TGTGCCAGCAGTCTCCATAAGAGCTCTGGAAACACCATATATTTT. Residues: CASSLHKSSGNTIYF.

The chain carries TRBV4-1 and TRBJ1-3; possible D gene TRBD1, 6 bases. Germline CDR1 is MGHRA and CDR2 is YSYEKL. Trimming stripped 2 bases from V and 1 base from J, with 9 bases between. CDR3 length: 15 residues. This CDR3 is CASSQPTGSGNTIYF. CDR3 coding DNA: TGCGCCAGCAGCCAACCGACAGGATCTGGAAACACCATATATTTT.

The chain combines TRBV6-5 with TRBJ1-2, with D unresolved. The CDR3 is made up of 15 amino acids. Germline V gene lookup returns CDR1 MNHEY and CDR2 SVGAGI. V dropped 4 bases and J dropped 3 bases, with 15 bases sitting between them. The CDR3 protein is CASSLEVYGHYGYTF. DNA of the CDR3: TGTGCCAGCAGTTTGGAAGTCTACGGGCACTATGGCTACACCTTC.

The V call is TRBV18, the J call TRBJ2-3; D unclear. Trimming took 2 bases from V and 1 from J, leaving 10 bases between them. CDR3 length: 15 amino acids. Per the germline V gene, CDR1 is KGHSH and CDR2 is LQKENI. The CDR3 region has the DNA TGTGCCAGCTCACCAATTGGGGTCGGCACAGATACGCAGTATTTT. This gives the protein CASSPIGVGTDTQYF. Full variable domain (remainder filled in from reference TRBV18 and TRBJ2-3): NAGVMQNPRHLVRRRGQEARLRCSPMKGHSHVYWYRQLPEEGLKFMVYLQKENIIDESGMPKERFSAEFPKEGPSILRIQQVVRGDSAAYFCASSPIGVGTDTQYFGPGTRLTVL.

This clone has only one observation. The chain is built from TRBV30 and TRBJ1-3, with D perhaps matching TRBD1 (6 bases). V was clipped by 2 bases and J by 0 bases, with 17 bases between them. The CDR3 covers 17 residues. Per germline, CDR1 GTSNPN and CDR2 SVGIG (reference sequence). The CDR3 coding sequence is TGTGCCTGGAGTTTATCCCAGGGGCGCAGCTCTGGAAACACCATATATTTT. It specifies CAWSLSQGRSSGNTIYF.

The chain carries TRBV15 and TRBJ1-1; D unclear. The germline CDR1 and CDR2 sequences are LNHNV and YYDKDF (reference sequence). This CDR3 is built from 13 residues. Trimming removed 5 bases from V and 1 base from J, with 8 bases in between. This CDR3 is CATSPRENTEAFF. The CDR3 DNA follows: TGTGCCACCAGCCCTAGAGAGAACACTGAAGCTTTCTTT.

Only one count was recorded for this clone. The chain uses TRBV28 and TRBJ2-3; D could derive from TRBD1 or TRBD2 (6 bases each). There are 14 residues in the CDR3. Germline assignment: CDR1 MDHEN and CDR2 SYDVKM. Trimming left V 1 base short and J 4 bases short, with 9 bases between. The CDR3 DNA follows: TGTGCCAGCAGTTTATACAGGGAGGCAGATACGCAGTATTTT. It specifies CASSLYREADTQYF.

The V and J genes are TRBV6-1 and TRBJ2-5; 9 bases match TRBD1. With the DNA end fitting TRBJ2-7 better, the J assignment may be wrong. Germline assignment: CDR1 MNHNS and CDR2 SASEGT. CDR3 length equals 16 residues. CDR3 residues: CASRESGQGRSYEQYF. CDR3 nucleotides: TGTGCCAGCAGGGAATCCGGACAGGGGAGATCCTACGAGCAGTACTTC.

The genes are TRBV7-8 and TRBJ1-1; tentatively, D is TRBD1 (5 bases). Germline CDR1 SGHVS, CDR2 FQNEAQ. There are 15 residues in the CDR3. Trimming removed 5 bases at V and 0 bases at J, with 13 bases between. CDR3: CASSHGSGLNTEAFF. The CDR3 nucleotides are TGTGCCAGCAGCCACGGCTCAGGGTTGAACACTGAAGCTTTCTTT.

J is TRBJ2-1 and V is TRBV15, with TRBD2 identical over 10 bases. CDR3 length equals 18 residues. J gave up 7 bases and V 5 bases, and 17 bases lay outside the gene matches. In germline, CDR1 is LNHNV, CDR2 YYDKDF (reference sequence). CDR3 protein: CATSDGPASGSSSNEQFF. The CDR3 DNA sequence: TGTGCCACCAGCGATGGCCCCGCTAGCGGGAGTTCTTCAAATGAGCAGTTCTTC.

The CDR3 DNA follows: TGCGCCAGCAGCTTGGCCCGGTACAATGAGCAGTTCTTC. Residues: CASSLARYNEQFF. The chain uses TRBV5-1 and TRBJ2-1, with D unclear. CDR1 SGHRS and CDR2 YFSETQ come from the germline V gene. The CDR3 sequence is 13 residues long. V lost 0 bases and J lost 4, with 5 bases in between.

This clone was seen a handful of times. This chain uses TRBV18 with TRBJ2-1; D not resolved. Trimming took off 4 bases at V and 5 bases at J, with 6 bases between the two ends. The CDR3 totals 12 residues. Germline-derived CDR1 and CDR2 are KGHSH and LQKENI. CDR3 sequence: CASSLDHNEQFF. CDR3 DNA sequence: TGTGCCAGCTCACTTGACCACAATGAGCAGTTCTTC.